This note documents a single T cell receptor (beta chain) sequence. Per the authors' pipeline: Cell counts per sample came from amplifying reference gene primers. Some clones are missing from TCRdb's copy, which holds only in-frame ones; the method was immunoSEQ multiplex PCR. The V and J calls and clone size are taken from that table; D and trimming were inferred from the DNA. Here the sample spans 200,000 to 250,000 clones, under 85% being singletons. The data were taken from a study of blood T cell repertoires in COVID-19. Study in general: Nucleic acid was either cDNA or gDNA, and it came from T cells, B-cell-depleted T cells, or PBMCs.

This CDR3 contains 14 residues. CDR1 and CDR2 from the germline V gene are SGHAT and FQNNGV. With 7 bases removed from V and 3 bases from J, the gap between germline ends came to 10 bases. Followed longitudinally, the Seattle patients had been enrolled during active infection. The source is a woman in her twenties or thirties with COVID-19, enrolled during active disease. The rearrangement uses TRBV11-2 and TRBJ1-6; TRBD1 is a possible D gene (6 bases). Sequencing was done on a sample of peripheral blood. Here the CDR3 reads CASNTGLYNSPLHF. In nucleotides, the CDR3 is TGTGCCAGCAATACAGGGCTCTATAATTCACCCCTCCACTTT.